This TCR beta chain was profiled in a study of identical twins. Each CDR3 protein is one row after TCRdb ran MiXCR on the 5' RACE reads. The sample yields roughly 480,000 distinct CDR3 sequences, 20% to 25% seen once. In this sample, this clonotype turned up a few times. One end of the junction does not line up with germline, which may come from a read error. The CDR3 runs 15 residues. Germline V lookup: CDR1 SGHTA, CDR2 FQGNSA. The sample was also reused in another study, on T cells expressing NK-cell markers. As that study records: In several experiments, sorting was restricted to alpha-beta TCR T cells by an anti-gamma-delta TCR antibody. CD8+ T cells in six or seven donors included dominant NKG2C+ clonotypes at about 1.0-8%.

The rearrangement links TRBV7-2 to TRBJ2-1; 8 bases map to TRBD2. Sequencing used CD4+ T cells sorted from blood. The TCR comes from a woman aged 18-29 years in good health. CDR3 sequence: CASSFRTSSNNEQFF. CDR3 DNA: TGTGCCAGCAGCTTTAGGACTAGCTCCAACAATGAGCAGTTCTTC.